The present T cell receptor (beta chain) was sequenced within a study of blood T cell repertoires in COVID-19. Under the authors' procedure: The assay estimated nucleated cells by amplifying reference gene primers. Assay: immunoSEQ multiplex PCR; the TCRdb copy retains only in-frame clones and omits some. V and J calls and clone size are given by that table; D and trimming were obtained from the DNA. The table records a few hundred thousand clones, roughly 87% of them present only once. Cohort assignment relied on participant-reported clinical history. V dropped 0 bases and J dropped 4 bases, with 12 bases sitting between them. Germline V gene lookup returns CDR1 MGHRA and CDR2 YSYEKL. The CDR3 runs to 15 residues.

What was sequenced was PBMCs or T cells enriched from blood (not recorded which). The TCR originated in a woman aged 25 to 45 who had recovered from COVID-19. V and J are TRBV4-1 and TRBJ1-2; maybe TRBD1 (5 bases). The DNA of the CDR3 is TGCGCCAGCAGCCAAGATCTGGGTACAGGCTATGGCTACACCTTC. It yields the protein CASSQDLGTGYGYTF.